This T cell receptor beta chain derives from a study of vaccination and CD4 T cells after COVID-19. Treatment denoted: roughly 10-day PBMC culture with coronavirus spike peptide pools or control peptides (ViraFEST assay). Sequencing of DNA taken from cultured CD4+ T cells relied on the Oncomine TCR Beta short-read assay. TCRdb redid the calling of the PCR reads with MiXCR, one entry per CDR3 protein. The sample yields 20,000 or so distinct CDR3 sequences, about 60% seen once. V lost 5 bases, J lost 6 bases, and 11 bases lay in between. CDR3 length: 13 residues. Looked up from germline, CDR1 is SGHVS and CDR2 is FQNEAQ. As concerns this clonotype: The antigen is undetermined.

Sequenced: CD4+ T cells from blood, cultured in vitro. This clonotype originated in a human donor who had recovered from COVID-19. V and J are TRBV7-8 and TRBJ1-5; D is ambiguous. The CDR3 reads CASSVVLAQPQHF. The CDR3 DNA reads TGTGCCAGCAGCGTGGTGTTAGCTCAGCCCCAGCATTTT. Together with reference TRBV7-8 and TRBJ1-5, the CDR3 gives the full variable domain: GAGVSQSPRYKVAKRGQDVALRCDPISGHVSLFWYQQALGQGPEFLTYFQNEAQLDKSGLPSDRFFAERPEGSVSTLKIQRTQQEDSAVYLCASSVVLAQPQHFGDGTRLSIL.